This entry describes one T cell receptor (beta chain). The data stem from a study of blood T cell repertoires in COVID-19. The wider study: T cells, B-cell-depleted T cells, or PBMCs supplied cDNA or gDNA.

The germline gives CDR1 SGHRS, CDR2 YFSETQ. Trimming removed 2 bases from V and 8 bases from J, with 19 bases in between. CDR3 size: 15 residues. In the source study's methods: Estimation of nucleated cell counts relied on the amplification of reference gene primers. TCRdb's table, derived via immunoSEQ multiplex PCR, lists solely in-frame clones and lacks some. Clone size and the V and J calls come from that table; the DNA yielded D and trimming. Of 280,000 or so clones listed, roughly 89% are singletons. Residents of approximately 25 US areas, aged about 18 to 95 years, made up the participants. Cohort allocation depended upon clinical history that participants reported.

This chain connects TRBV5-1 to TRBJ1-2, with D possibly TRBD1 on 5 matching bases. This sequence was found in a woman younger than 35 with acute COVID-19. Source material: PBMCs or T cells enriched from blood (not recorded which). CDR3 bases: TGCGCCAGCAGCTTTGGTCAGGCAGGGACTATCGGCTACACCTTC. This encodes CASSFGQAGTIGYTF.